This T cell receptor (beta chain) was obtained from a study of T cell responses to AZD1222 COVID-19 vaccine (dated by TCRdb to the early 2020s). A note on the overall study: A total of under 250 trial participants underwent TCR sequencing, of whom more than 200 had received two doses of AZD1222 and approximately 25 had received two doses of the MenACWY control vaccine. Trial participants were enrolled by age into 18-55, 56-69 and 70-plus year subgroups, with roughly 160, 29 and 62 TCR-sequenced participants respectively. Broader findings and caveats from the paper: Participants were mostly white British and included more females than males, and it was suggested by the authors that clonal diversity may have been underestimated. Because no samples from the day 14 peak response were available, repertoires could be characterized only after the peak T cell response. In the small 56-69-year group, the increase in depth fell short of significance, most likely because of low power. Nearly half of unique spike-specific TCRs reportedly recognized epitopes outside regions mutated in the B.1.351 and B.1.1.7 variants. Only five to seven AZD1222 recipients were SARS-CoV-2 seropositive at baseline, limiting conclusions about previously exposed vaccinees. A significant rise in spike-specific TCR breadth and depth was observed after two AZD1222 doses relative to day 0 and relative to MenACWY recipients. The whole spike protein was spanned by vaccine-associated CD4 TCRs, and dominant responses were seen in regions 160-218 and 743-854.

The CDR3 regions of human TCRbeta chains were subjected to immunosequencing. The authors' pipeline ran thus. Repertoire TCRs were checked for matches against a reference library of SARS-CoV-2-specific TCRs that had been generated using the MIRA antigen-specificity platform. Breadth was defined as the fraction of unique TCRs that were SARS-CoV-2-associated. Depth was defined as the fraction of total T cells that were SARS-CoV-2-associated. Each spike-specific TCR was assigned to its reactive spike region and to a CD4 or CD8 class using the MIRA data. Log10-transformed breadth and depth values were compared by one-way ANOVA with Sidak's multiple comparisons tests. Sourced from immuneACCESS, this table was stored by TCRdb with only in-frame sequences that have V and J called. A share of the clones is absent; for the studies checked, an unresolved V gene accounts for under half, and the remainder has no known explanation. The DNA was the basis for D and trimming; V, J and clone size are from that table. Across this sample there are 66,000 or so clones, with more than 65% seen only once. The biggest ten clones account for approximately 23% of the sample.

The germline V gene supplies CDR1 MNHEY and CDR2 SVGAGI. V ends up 6 bases short and J 6 bases short, with an unmatched junction base count of 2. The CDR3 measures 13 amino acids from cysteine to phenylalanine. The read is trimmed to its CDR3 DNA, 39 bases read in frame from base 1. This clone was detected a few times. The clone's antigen remains unknown. There are no base qualities to consult, and no much larger clone falls within one base. This sample's time point label indicates: baseline before first vaccination. The intended sense of this specimen's treatment or condition label: meningococcal conjugate vaccine given as trial control. Vaccinee samples were obtained from the UK trials COV001 and COV002, which included a single-blind randomized controlled phase 2/3 trial of AZD1222 (ChAdOx1 nCoV-19) in healthy adults. For TCRbeta chain sequencing, PBMC samples from trial participants were taken at day 0 and at day 28 after the second dose.

This specimen consisted of peripheral blood, obtained on day 0 of MenACWY control vaccination. The chain is assembled from TRBV6-5 and TRBJ1-6; TRBD1 matches 7 bases in the middle. The receptor comes from an adult in good health. The DNA sequence is as follows: TGTGCCAGCAGCCGGGACAGTAATTCACCCCTCCACTTT. This is translated as CASSRDSNSPLHF.